These 7 T cell receptor beta chains came from one sample sequenced in a study of blood T cells in healthy people across ages. The use of a sample-barcoded 5' primer and a J-beta primer mix characterized a second PCR of roughly 6 to 11 cycles. TCRdb re-called the 5' RACE reads through MiXCR, storing one row per CDR3 protein. The sample includes about 1.8 million distinct CDR3 sequences, approximately 50% of them seen just once. The sample taken for sequencing was blood. These receptors were obtained from a woman aged 40 to 49 in good health.

V usage is TRBV12-3 or TRBV12-4 and J usage is TRBJ1-4, with TRBD1 matching over 7 bases. With V trimmed by 6 bases and J by 11 bases, 12 bases remained unmatched. The CDR3 loop spans 14 amino acids. The CDR3 DNA sequence: TGTGCCAGCAGCCCGGGACAGACGGTCGAGAAACTGTTTTTT. Translating gives CASSPGQTVEKLFF.

V is TRBV9 and J is TRBJ1-5, with a weak D call TRBD1 (6 bases). The CDR3 covers 14 residues. Trimming shortened V by 3 bases and J by 3 bases, and 10 bases separated the two germline ends. CDR1 SGDLS and CDR2 YYNGEE come from the germline V gene. CDR3 sequence reads: CASSASGANQPQHF. In DNA form, the CDR3 reads TGTGCCAGCAGCGCCTCAGGGGCCAATCAGCCCCAGCATTTT.

In this sample, this clonotype turned up a few times. The chain recombines TRBV4-2 with TRBJ2-5, with TRBD2 matching 11 bases. The CDR3 has 18 amino acids. The germline V gene has CDR1 LGHNA and CDR2 YNFKEQ. V trimming: 1 base; J trimming: 11 bases; junction bases outside the gene matches: 18. CDR3 loop: CASSQGIHSGGARNEQYF. CDR3 nucleotides: TGTGCCAGCAGCCAAGGGATACATAGCGGGGGGGCCAGGAATGAGCAGTACTTC.

The CDR3 DNA follows: TGCAGTGCTAGAGATCTTACCAGGGCCGACTCCTATAATTCACCCCTCCACTTT. Translation: CSARDLTRADSYNSPLHF. The V gene is TRBV20-1, the J gene TRBJ1-6, with a possible D match to TRBD1 (5 bases). Germline lookup yields CDR1 DFQATT and CDR2 SNEGSKA (reference sequence). V lost 0 bases and J lost 0, with 15 bases in between. This CDR3 has 18 residues.

The rearrangement links TRBV28 to TRBJ1-4; 8 bases align to TRBD1. V lost 2 bases, J lost 8 bases, and 1 base stayed unmatched. The CDR3 runs to 13 residues. Germline V lookup: CDR1 MDHEN, CDR2 SYDVKM. The CDR3 coding sequence is TGTGCCAGCAGTTTACGGGACAGGGAAAAACTGTTTTTT. Translating it yields CASSLRDREKLFF.

This clonotype was recorded only once. The V gene is TRBV2, the J gene TRBJ1-3; D gene unclear. The CDR3 runs 16 residues. CDR1 is SNHLY, CDR2 FYNNEI, per germline. V gave up 6 bases and J gave up 0 bases, with 15 bases separating them. As DNA, the CDR3 is TGTGCCAGCAGATCGTGGACGGAGAGCTCTGGAAACACCATATATTTT. This sequence encodes CASRSWTESSGNTIYF.

A few counts support this clonotype. The chain has TRBV27 and TRBJ2-5, with TRBD2 as a possible D gene (7 bases). V dropped 2 bases and J dropped 5 bases, with 15 bases sitting between them. This CDR3 region has 15 residues. The germline CDR1 and CDR2 sequences are MNHEY and SMNVEV (reference sequence). CDR3 loop: CASSLPRGAWETQYF. The DNA for the CDR3 is TGTGCCAGCAGTTTACCTCGGGGGGCCTGGGAGACCCAGTACTTC.